This T cell receptor beta chain comes out of a study of blood T cell repertoires in COVID-19. The CDR3 runs to 16 residues. The germline gives CDR1 SGDLS, CDR2 YYNGEE. The germline V and J ends were trimmed by 0 bases and 0 bases, with 10 bases remaining between them. Here immunoSEQ multiplex PCR was the method, and the copy in TCRdb shows in-frame clones only, minus some. The data contain 360,000 or so clones, roughly 87% of them singletons. Participants were aged roughly 18 to 89 years from roughly 26 US areas. Participants reported their clinical history, and cohort assignment relied on those reports. Donors in Cohort 3 counted as recovered after two negative PCRs, clearance, or symptom resolution.

Specimen: PBMCs or T cells enriched from blood (not recorded which). The receptor was derived from a woman between 50 and 59 years old who had recovered from COVID-19. The chain recombines TRBV9 with TRBJ2-1, with D possibly matching TRBD2 (6 bases). The CDR3 DNA reads TGTGCCAGCAGCGTAGCGGGAGCCGGCTCCTACAATGAGCAGTTCTTC. Translation gives CASSVAGAGSYNEQFF.